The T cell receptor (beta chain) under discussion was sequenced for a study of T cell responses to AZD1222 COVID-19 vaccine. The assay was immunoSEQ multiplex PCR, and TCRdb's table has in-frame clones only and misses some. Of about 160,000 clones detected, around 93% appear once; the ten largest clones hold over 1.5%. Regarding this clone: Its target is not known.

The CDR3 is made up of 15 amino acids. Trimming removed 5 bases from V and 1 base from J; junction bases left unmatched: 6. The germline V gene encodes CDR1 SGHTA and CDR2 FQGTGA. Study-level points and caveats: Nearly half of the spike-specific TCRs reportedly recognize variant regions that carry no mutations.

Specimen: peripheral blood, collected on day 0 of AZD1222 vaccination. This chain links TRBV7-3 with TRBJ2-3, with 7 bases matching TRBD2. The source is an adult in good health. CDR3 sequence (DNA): TGTGCCAGCAGCCCAGCGGGATCAGGCACAGATACGCAGTATTTT. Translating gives CASSPAGSGTDTQYF.